This T cell receptor beta chain was sequenced in a study of T cells after yellow fever vaccination. TCRdb reprocessed the 5' RACE reads with MiXCR, giving one entry per CDR3 protein. In the table there are hundreds of thousands of distinct CDR3 sequences, approximately 8% of which are singletons. General study findings and limits: Once the booster was given, most primary-vaccination clones reappeared, at approximately 97% for CD4 and roughly 86% for CD8. Weaker, the secondary response had a peak occurring faster, on day 5 versus 15. The CD4 compartment and the CD8 compartment contained a small share of clonotypes in common. Abundant bulk-derived clonotypes could contaminate FACS-sorted repertoires.

This CDR3 is built from 14 residues. Germline V lookup: CDR1 MNHGY, CDR2 SVAAGI. V was shortened by 7 bases and J by 3 bases, with 15 bases between the two germline ends. Many counts were recorded for this clonotype. The antigen is not known. The sequence derives from a man between 18 and 29 years old who received the YFV17D yellow fever vaccine. This chain joins TRBV6-9 and TRBJ1-1, with D tentatively TRBD1 (6 bases). Sequences were derived from PBMCs, sampled about 41 days after the first yellow fever vaccination. CDR3 residues: CASIAQGLDTEAFF. CDR3 DNA sequence: TGTGCCAGCATCGCACAGGGACTAGACACTGAAGCTTTCTTT.